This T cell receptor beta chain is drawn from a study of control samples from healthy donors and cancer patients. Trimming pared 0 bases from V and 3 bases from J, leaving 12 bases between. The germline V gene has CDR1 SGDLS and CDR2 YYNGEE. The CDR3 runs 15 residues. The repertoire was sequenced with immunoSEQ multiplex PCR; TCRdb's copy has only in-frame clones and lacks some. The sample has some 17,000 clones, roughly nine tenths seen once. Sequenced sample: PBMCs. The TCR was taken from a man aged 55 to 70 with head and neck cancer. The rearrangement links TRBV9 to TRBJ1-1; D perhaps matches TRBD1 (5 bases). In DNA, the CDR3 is TGTGCCAGCAGCGTAGGTCCAGGGATAGACACTGAAGCTTTCTTT. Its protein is CASSVGPGIDTEAFF.